Shown below are 5 T cell receptor beta chains from a single sample sequenced in a study of chemoradiotherapy in HPV16-positive cancers (dated 2022 in TCRdb). Library creation used the immunoSEQ multiplex PCR assay. The source is immuneACCESS, and TCRdb retained only in-frame sequences with V and J called. Part of the clones is not carried over; for the studies checked, unresolved V genes explain less than half of this, and the remainder is unexplained. The sample table lists about 1,300 clones, 80% of them with a count of one. In total, the top ten clones hold roughly 15% of the sample. This specimen was tumor tissue, taken from a patient who underwent chemoradiotherapy. These receptors came from a human donor with HPV-associated anogenital cancer.

The chain couples TRBV13 to TRBJ2-4; D not resolved. The CDR3 runs to 14 residues. The germline V gene has CDR1 PRHDT and CDR2 FYEKMQ (reference sequence). Trimming stripped 5 bases from V and 1 base from J, with 9 bases between. In nucleotides, the CDR3 is TGTGCCAGCAGCAGATCTGGGGCCAAAAACATTCAGTACTTC. This sequence encodes CASSRSGAKNIQYF.

J is TRBJ1-5 and V is TRBV7-8; D unclear. The CDR3 is made up of 15 amino acids. V lost 2 bases and J lost 5, with 13 bases in between. Germline lookup yields CDR1 SGHVS and CDR2 FQNEAQ. The CDR3 DNA is TGTGCCAGCAGCTTAATGCCGCGAAGAGATCAGCCCCAGCATTTT. Translation: CASSLMPRRDQPQHF.

Note on this clone: The junction differs from germline at one of its ends, possibly a read error. The J gene is TRBJ2-3, the V gene TRBV7-7, with TRBD2 matching over 11 bases. Germline V gives CDR1 SSHAT, CDR2 FNYEAQ (reference sequence). The CDR3 covers 17 residues. In DNA, the CDR3 is TGTGCTAGCAGCCCAGGTGGGGGACTAGCGGCTGCGGATACGCAGTATTTT. Its translation: CASSPGGGLAAADTQYF.

This clone turned up a few times. The chain carries TRBV30 and TRBJ2-7; D assignment may be TRBD1 or TRBD2 (6 bases each). The CDR3 has 11 amino acids. Germline CDR1 is GTSNPN and CDR2 is SVGIG (reference sequence). V lost 8 bases to trimming and J lost 7 bases, with 15 bases between them. CDR3 region: CAQGGSLEQYF. CDR3 DNA sequence: TGTGCCCAAGGGGGGAGCCTGGAGCAGTACTTC. Complete variable domain (other parts from reference TRBV30 and TRBJ2-7): SQTIHQWPATLVQPVGSPLSLECTVEGTSNPNLYWYRQAAGRGLQLLFYSVGIGQISSEVPQNLSASRPQDRQFILSSKKLLLSDSGFYLCAQGGSLEQYFGPGTRLTVT.

This chain links TRBV19 with TRBJ2-7; D uncertain. Trimming removed 7 bases at V and 2 bases at J, with 6 bases between. The germline V gene encodes CDR1 LNHDA and CDR2 SQIVND (reference sequence). This CDR3 is built from 11 residues. As DNA, the CDR3 is TGTGCCAGTAAGGACGCCTACGAGCAGTACTTC. Its translation: CASKDAYEQYF. The full variable domain, its missing parts supplied by reference TRBV19 and TRBJ2-7, is DGGITQSPKYLFRKEGQNVTLSCEQNLNHDAMYWYRQDPGQGLRLIYYSQIVNDFQKGDIAEGYSVSREKKESFPLTVTSAQKNPTAFYLCASKDAYEQYFGPGTRLTVT.